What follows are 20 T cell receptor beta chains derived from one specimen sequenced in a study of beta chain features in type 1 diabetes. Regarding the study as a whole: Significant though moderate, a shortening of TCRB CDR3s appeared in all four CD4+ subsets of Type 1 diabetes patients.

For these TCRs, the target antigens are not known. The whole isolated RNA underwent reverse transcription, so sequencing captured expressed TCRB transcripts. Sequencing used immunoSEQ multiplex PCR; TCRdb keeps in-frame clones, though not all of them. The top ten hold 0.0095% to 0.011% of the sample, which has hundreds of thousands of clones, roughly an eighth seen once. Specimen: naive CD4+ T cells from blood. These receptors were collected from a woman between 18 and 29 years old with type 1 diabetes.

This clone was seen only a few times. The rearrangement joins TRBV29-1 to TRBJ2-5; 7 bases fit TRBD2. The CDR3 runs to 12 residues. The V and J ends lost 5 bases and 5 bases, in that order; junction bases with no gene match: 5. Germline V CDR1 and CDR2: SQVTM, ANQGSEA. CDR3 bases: TGCAGCGTTCTGGCGGGGGTGGAGACCCAGTACTTC. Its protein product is CSVLAGVETQYF. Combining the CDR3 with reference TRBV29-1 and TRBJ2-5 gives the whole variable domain SAVISQKPSRDICQRGTSLTIQCQVDSQVTMMFWYRQQPGQSLTLIATANQGSEATYESGFVIDKFPISRPNLTFSTLTVSNMSPEDSSIYLCSVLAGVETQYFGPGTRLLVL.

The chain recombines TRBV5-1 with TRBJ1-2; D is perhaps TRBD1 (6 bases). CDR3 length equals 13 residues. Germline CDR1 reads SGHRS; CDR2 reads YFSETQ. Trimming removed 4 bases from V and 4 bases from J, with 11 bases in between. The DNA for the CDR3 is TGCGCCAGCAGCCCTGACAGGACCTATGGCTACACCTTC. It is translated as CASSPDRTYGYTF. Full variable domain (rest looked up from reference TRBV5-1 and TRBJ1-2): KAGVTQTPRYLIKTRGQQVTLSCSPISGHRSVSWYQQTPGQGLQFLFEYFSETQRNKGNFPGRFSGRQFSNSRSEMNVSTLELGDSALYLCASSPDRTYGYTFGSGTRLTVV.

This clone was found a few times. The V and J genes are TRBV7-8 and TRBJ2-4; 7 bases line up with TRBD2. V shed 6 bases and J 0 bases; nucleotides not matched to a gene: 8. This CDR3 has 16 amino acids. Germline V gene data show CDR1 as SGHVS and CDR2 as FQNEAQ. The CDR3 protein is CASSQDLAVAKNIQYF. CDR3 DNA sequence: TGTGCCAGCAGTCAGGACCTAGCGGTAGCCAAAAACATTCAGTACTTC.

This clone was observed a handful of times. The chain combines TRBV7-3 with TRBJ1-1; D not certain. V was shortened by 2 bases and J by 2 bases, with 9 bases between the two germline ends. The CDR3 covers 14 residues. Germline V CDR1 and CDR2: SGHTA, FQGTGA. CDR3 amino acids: CASSLDGLNTEAFF. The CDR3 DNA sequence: TGTGCCAGCAGCTTAGACGGACTAAACACTGAAGCTTTCTTT.

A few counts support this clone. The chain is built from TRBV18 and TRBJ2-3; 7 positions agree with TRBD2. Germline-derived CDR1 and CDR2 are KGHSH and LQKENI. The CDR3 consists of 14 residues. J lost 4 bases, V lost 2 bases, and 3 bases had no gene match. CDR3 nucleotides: TGTGCCAGCTCACCAGGGACTAACTCAGATACGCAGTATTTT. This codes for CASSPGTNSDTQYF.

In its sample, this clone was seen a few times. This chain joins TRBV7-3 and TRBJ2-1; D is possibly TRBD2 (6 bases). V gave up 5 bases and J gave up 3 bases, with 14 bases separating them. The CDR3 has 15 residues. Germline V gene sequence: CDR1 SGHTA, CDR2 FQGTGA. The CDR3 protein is CASSPRGNVYNEQFF. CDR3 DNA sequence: TGTGCCAGCAGCCCTCGGGGGAACGTCTACAATGAGCAGTTCTTC.

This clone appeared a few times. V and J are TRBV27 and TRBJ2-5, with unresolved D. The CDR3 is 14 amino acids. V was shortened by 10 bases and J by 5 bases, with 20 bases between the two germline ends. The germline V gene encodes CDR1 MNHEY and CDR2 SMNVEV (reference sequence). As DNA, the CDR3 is TGTGCCACTCGAGCTACAGTGGCAAGGGAGACCCAGTACTTC. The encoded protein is CATRATVARETQYF.

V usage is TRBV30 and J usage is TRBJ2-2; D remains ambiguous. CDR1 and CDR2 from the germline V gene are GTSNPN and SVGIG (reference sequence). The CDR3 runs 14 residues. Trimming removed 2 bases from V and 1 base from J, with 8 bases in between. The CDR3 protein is CAWSPRQNTGELFF. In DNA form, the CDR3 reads TGTGCCTGGAGTCCGCGACAGAACACCGGGGAGCTGTTTTTT.

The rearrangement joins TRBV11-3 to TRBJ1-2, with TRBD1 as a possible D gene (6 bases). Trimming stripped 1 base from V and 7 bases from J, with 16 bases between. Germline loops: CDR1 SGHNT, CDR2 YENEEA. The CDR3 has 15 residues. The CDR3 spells CASSLVFRGGSGYTF. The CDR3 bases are TGTGCCAGCAGCTTAGTCTTCAGGGGTGGAAGTGGCTACACCTTC.

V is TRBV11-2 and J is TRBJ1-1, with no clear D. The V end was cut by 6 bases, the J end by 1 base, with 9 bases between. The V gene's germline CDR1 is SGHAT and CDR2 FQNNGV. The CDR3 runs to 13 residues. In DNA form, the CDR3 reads TGTGCCAGCAGTTCCCAGGAGAACACTGAAGCTTTCTTT. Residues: CASSSQENTEAFF.

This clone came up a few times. CDR3 sequence: CSARTGYGYTF. The DNA of the CDR3 is TGCAGTGCTAGGACAGGTTATGGCTACACCTTC. V usage is TRBV20-1 and J usage is TRBJ1-2; a possible D gene is TRBD1 (6 bases). CDR1 and CDR2 (germline): DFQATT, SNEGSKA (reference sequence). This CDR3 contains 11 residues. Trimming removed 3 bases from V and 5 bases from J, with 7 bases in between.

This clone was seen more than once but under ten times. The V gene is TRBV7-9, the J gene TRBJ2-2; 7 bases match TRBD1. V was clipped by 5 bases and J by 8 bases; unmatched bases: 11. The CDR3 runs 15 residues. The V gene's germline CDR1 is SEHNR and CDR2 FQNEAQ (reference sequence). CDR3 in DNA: TGTGCCAGCAGCCTCAACAGGGGCCGGACGGGGGAGCTGTTTTTT. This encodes CASSLNRGRTGELFF.

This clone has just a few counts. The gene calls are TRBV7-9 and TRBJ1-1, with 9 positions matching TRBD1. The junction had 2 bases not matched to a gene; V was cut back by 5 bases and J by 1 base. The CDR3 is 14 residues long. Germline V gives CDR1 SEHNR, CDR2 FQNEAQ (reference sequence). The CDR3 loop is CASSRGQGNTEAFF. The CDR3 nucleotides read TGTGCCAGCAGCCGGGGACAGGGGAACACTGAAGCTTTCTTT. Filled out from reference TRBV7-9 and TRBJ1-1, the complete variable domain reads DTGVSQNPRHKITKRGQNVTFRCDPISEHNRLYWYRQTLGQGPEFLTYFQNEAQLEKSRLLSDRFSAERPKGSFSTLEIQRTEQGDSAMYLCASSRGQGNTEAFFGQGTRLTVV.

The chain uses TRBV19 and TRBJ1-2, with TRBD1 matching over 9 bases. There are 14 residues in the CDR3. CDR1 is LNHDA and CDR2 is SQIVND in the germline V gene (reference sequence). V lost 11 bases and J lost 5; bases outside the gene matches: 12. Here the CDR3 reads CALKWGQGLYGYTF. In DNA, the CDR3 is TGTGCCCTCAAGTGGGGACAGGGATTGTATGGCTACACCTTC.

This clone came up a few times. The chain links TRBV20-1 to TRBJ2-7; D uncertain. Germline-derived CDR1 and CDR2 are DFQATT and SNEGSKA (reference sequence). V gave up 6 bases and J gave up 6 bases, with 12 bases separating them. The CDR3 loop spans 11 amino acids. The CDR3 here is CSAPETGEQYF. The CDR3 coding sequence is TGCAGTGCCCCGGAAACGGGCGAGCAGTACTTC.

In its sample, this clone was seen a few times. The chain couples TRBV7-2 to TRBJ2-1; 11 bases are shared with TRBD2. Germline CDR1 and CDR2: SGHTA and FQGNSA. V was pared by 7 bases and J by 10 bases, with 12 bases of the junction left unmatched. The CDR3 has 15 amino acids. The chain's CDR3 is CASTFTGTSGEEQFF. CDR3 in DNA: TGTGCCAGCACCTTCACCGGGACTAGCGGAGAAGAGCAGTTCTTC.

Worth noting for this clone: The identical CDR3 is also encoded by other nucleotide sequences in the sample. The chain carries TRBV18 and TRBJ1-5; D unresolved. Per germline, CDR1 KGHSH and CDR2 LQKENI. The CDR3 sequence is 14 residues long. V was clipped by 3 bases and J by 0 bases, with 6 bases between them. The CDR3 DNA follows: TGTGCCAGCTCACCCCCGTATAGCAATCAGCCCCAGCATTTT. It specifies CASSPPYSNQPQHF.

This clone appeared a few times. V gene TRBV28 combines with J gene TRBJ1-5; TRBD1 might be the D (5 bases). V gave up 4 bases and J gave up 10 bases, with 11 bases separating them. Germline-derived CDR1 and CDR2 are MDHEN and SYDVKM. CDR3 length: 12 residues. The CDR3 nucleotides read TGTGCCAGCAGTTCAGGGTACGAACCCCAGCATTTT. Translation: CASSSGYEPQHF.

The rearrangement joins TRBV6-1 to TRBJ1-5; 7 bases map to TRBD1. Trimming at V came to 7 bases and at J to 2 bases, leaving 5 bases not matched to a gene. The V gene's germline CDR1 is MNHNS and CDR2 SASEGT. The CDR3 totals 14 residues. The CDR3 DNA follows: TGTGCCAGCAATCACAGGGGAGGCAATCAGCCCCAGCATTTT. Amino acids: CASNHRGGNQPQHF.

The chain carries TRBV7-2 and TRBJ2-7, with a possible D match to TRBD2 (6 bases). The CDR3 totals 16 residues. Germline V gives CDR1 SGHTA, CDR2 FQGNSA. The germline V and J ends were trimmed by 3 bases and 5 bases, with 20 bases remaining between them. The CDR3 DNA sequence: TGTGCCAGCAGCTTCCAGGCGGGAACCCTCGGGGACGAGCAGTACTTC. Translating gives CASSFQAGTLGDEQYF.